This T cell receptor (beta chain) was identified during a study of blood T cells in healthy people across ages. There are a few counts of this clonotype. Through a sample-barcoded 5' primer and a J-beta primer mix, a second PCR was run for roughly 7 to 12 cycles. TCRdb used MiXCR to reprocess the 5' RACE reads, holding one entry per CDR3 protein. The data contain about 640,000 distinct CDR3 sequences, approximately 40% of them seen just once; the ten biggest clones take up roughly 30%. V trimming: 1 base; J trimming: 4 bases; junction bases outside the gene matches: 8. Per the germline V gene, CDR1 is MNHEY and CDR2 is SVGEGT. The CDR3 consists of 16 residues.

This receptor was taken from a man older than 75 in good health. Sequencing was carried out using blood. The V and J genes are TRBV6-2 or TRBV6-3 and TRBJ2-5; 8 positions agree with TRBD2. CDR3 residues: CASSYWSGGRGETQYF. The CDR3 DNA is TGTGCCAGCAGTTACTGGTCGGGGGGGAGAGGAGAGACCCAGTACTTC.